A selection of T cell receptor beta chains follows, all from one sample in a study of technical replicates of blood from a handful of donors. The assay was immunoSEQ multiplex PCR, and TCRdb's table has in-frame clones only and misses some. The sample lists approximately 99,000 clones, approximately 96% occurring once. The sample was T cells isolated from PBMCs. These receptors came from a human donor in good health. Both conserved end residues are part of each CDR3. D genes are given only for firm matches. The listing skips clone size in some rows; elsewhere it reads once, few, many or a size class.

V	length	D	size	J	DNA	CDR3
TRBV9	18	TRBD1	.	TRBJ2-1	TGTGCCAGCAGCGCTCCGTCAACCGGGACAGTGGTGAACAATGAGCAGTTCTTC	CASSAPSTGTVVNNEQFF
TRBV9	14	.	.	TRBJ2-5	TGTGCCAGCAGCGTAGAAGGAGTTGGCGAGACCCAGTACTTC	CASSVEGVGETQYF
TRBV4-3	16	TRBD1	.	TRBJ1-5	TGCGCCAGCAGCCAAGAAATGGGACAGAAGAATCAGCCCCAGCATTTT	CASSQEMGQKNQPQHF
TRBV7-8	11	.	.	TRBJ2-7	TGTGCCAGCAGCTTTCGGTACGAGCAGTACTTC	CASSFRYEQYF
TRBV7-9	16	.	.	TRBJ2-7	TGTGCCAGCAGCTTAGGGGTAGGGGAAGGCTCCTACGAGCAGTACTTC	CASSLGVGEGSYEQYF
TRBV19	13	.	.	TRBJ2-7	TGTGCCAGTAGTAGGACACTGACCTACGAGCAGTACTTC	CASSRTLTYEQYF
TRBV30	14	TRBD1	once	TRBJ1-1	TGTGCCTGTCCGGGACAGGGGGCCGGGACTGAAGCTTTCTTT	CACPGQGAGTEAFF
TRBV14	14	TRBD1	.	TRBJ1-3	TGTGCCAGCAGCCACGCAGGGGGCCTGAACACCATATATTTT	CASSHAGGLNTIYF
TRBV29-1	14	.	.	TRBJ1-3	TGCAGCGTTGATCGGGCAGGGTTTGGAAACACCATATATTTT	CSVDRAGFGNTIYF
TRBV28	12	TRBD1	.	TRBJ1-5	TGTGCCAGCAGAACAGGGGATCAGCCCCAGCATTTT	CASRTGDQPQHF
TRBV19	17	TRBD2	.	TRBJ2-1	TGTGCCAGTAGTGTTCTGGGACTAGCGGTAGGGACAAATGAGCAGTTCTTC	CASSVLGLAVGTNEQFF
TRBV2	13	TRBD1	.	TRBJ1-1	TGTGCCAGCAGTGACTGGCAGGGGGCTGAAGCTTTCTTT	CASSDWQGAEAFF
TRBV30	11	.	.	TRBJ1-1	TGTGCCTGGAGTGGCGTGACTGAAGCTTTCTTT	CAWSGVTEAFF
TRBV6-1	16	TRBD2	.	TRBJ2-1	TGTGCCAGCAGTGAAGAACCTAGCGGCTATTACAATGAGCAGTTCTTC	CASSEEPSGYYNEQFF
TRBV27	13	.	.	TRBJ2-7	TGTGCCAGCAGCTCTTTAGCGGCATACGAGCAGTACTTC	CASSSLAAYEQYF
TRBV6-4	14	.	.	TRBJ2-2	TGTGCCAGCAGAGAACAGGGTGGCACCGGGGAGCTGTTTTTT	CASREQGGTGELFF
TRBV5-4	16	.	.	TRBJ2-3	TGTGCCAGCAGCCTGGAGGTAGCGGCTAGCACAGATACGCAGTATTTT	CASSLEVAASTDTQYF
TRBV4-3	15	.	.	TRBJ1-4	TGCGCCAGCAGCCCCCAATACGGGACTAATGAAAAACTGTTTTTT	CASSPQYGTNEKLFF
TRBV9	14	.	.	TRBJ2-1	TGTGCCAGCAGCGTAAGATCGGAGCGCAATGAGCAGTTCTTC	CASSVRSERNEQFF
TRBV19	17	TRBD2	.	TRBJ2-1	TGTGCCAGTAGAGGACTAGCGTATGATAGCTCCTACAATGAGCAGTTCTTC	CASRGLAYDSSYNEQFF
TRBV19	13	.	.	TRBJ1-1	TGTGCCAGTAGTTCGGACAGGAACACTGAAGCTTTCTTT	CASSSDRNTEAFF
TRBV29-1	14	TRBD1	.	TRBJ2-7	TGCAGCGTTGGTCAGGGGACAGGGGGCCACGAGCAGTACTTC	CSVGQGTGGHEQYF
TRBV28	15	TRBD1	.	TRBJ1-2	TGTGCCAGCACCTTAGAGCACAGGGGTAGGGATGGCTACACCTTC	CASTLEHRGRDGYTF
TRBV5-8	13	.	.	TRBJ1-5	TGTGCCAGCAGCTCCTATAGCAATCAGCCCCAGCATTTT	CASSSYSNQPQHF
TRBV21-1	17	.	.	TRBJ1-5	TGTGCCAGCACCACAGGGTGGCAGGAGTATAGCAATCAGCCCCAGCATTTT	CASTTGWQEYSNQPQHF
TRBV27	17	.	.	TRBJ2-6	TGTGCCAGCAGTTTCTACTACAGGGTCTCTGGGGCCAACGTCCTGACTTTC	CASSFYYRVSGANVLTF
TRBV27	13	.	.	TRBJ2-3	TGTGCCAGCAGTTTGGAGAACTCAGACACGCAGTATTTT	CASSLENSDTQYF